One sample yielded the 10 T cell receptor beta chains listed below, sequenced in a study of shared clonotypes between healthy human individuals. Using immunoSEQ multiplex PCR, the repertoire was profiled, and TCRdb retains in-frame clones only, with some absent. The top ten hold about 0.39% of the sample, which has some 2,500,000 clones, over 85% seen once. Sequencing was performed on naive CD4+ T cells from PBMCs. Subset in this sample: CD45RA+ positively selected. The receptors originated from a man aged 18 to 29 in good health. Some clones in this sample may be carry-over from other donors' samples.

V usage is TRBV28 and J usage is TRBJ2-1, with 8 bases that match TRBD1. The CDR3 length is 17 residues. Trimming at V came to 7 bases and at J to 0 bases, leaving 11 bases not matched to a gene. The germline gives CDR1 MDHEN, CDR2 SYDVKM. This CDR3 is CASTIRHGQGSYNEQFF. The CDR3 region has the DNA TGTGCCAGCACAATAAGACATGGACAGGGCTCCTACAATGAGCAGTTCTTC.

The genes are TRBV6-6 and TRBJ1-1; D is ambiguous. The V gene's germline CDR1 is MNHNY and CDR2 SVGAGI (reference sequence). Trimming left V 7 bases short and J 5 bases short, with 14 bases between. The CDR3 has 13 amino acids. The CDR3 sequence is CASTWTGETEAFF. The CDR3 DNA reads TGTGCCAGCACCTGGACTGGAGAAACTGAAGCTTTCTTT.

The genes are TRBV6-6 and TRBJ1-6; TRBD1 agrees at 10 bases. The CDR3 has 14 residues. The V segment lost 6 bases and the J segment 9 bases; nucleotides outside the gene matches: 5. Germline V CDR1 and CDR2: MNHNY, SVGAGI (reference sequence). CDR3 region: CASSEDRGGSPLHF. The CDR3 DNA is TGTGCCAGCAGCGAGGACAGGGGGGGTTCACCCCTCCACTTT.

CDR3 loop: CASSLMRQPGNTIYF. CDR3 DNA: TGTGCCAGCAGCTTAATGCGACAGCCTGGAAACACCATATATTTT. V usage is TRBV11-2 and J usage is TRBJ1-3, with a possible D match to TRBD1 (5 bases). The V gene's germline CDR1 is SGHAT and CDR2 FQNNGV. Trimming removed 2 bases from V and 2 bases from J, with 10 bases in between. This CDR3 has 15 residues. Combining the CDR3 with reference TRBV11-2 and TRBJ1-3 gives the whole variable domain EAGVAQSPRYKIIEKRQSVAFWCNPISGHATLYWYQQILGQGPKLLIQFQNNGVVDDSQLPKDRFSAERLKGVDSTLKIQPAKLEDSAVYLCASSLMRQPGNTIYFGEGSWLTVV.

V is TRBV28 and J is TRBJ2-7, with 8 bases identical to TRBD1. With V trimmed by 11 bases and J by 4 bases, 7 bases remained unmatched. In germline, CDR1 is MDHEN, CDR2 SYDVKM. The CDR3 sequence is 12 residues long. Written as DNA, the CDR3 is TGTGCCTGCGAGGGACAGGCGTACGAGCAGTACTTC. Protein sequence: CACEGQAYEQYF.

CDR3 protein: CASSSGALWGYTF. CDR3 bases: TGTGCCAGCAGCTCAGGGGCCCTATGGGGCTACACCTTC. This rearrangement joins TRBV5-4 to TRBJ1-2; D perhaps matches TRBD1 (6 bases). CDR1 SGHNT and CDR2 YYREEE come from the germline V gene (reference sequence). The V end lost 3 bases, the J end lost 8 bases, and 14 bases lay between the germline ends. The CDR3 consists of 13 residues.

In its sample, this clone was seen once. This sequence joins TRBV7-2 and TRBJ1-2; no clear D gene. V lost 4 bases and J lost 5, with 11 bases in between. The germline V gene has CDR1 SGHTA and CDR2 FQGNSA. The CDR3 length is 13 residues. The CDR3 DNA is TGTGCCAGCAGCTCCGGGGTACTTTATGGCTACACCTTC. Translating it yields CASSSGVLYGYTF.

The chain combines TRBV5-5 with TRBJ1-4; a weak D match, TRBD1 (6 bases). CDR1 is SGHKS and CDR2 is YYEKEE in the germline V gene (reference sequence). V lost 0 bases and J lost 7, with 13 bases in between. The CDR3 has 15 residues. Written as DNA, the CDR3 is TGTGCCAGCAGCTTGGTAACAGGGAGTACTGAAAAACTGTTTTTT. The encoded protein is CASSLVTGSTEKLFF.

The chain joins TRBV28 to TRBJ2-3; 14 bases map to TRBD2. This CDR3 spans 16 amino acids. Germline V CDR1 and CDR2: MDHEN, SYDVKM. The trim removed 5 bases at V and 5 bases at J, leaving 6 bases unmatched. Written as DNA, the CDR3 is TGTGCCAGCAGTATAGGACTAGCGGGAGGTCTAGATACGCAGTATTTT. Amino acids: CASSIGLAGGLDTQYF.

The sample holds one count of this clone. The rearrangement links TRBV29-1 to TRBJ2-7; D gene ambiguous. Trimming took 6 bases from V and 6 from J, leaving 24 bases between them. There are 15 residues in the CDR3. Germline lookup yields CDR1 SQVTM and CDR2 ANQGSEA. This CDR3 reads CSVKLAAGLQREQYF. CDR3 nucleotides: TGCAGCGTCAAACTTGCGGCCGGCCTCCAGCGCGAGCAGTACTTC.